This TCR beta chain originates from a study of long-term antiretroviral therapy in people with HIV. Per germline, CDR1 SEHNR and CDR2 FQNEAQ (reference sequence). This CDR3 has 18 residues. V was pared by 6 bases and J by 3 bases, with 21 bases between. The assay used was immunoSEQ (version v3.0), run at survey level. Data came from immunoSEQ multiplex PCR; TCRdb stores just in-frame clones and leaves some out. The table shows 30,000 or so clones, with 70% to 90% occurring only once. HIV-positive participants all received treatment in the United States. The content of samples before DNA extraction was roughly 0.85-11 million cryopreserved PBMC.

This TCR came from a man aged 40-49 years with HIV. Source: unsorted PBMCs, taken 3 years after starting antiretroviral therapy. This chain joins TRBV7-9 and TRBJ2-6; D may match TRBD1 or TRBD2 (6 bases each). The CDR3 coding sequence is TGTGCCAGCAGTCATCCCGTTACGGGGGCGGGTGGGGCCAACGTCCTGACTTTC. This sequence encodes CASSHPVTGAGGANVLTF.